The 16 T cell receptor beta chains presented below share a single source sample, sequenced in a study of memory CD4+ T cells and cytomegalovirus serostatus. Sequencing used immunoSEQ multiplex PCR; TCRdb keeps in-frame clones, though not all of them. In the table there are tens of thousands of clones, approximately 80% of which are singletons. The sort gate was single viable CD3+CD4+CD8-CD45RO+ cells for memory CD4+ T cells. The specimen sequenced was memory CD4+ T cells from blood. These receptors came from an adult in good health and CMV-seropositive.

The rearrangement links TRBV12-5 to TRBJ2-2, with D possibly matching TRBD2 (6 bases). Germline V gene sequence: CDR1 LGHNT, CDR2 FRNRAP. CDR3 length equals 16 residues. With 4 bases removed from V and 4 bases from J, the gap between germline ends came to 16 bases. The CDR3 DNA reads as TGTGCTAGTGGTTGGGGCCTCGGGGGAGTCACCGGGGAGCTGTTTTTT. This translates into CASGWGLGGVTGELFF.

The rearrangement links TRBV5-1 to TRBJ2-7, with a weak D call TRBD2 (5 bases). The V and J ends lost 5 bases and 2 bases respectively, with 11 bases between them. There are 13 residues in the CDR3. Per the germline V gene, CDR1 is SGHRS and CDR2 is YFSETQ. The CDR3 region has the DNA TGCGCCAGCAGACCTGCCGGGACCTACGAGCAGTACTTC. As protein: CASRPAGTYEQYF.

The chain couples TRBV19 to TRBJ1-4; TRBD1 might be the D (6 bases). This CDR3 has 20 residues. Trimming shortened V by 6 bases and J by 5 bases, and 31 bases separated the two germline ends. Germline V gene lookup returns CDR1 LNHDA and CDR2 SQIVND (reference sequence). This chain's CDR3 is CASSLRWSGDGSLRNEKLFF. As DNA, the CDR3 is TGTGCCAGTAGCCTGAGGTGGTCAGGGGATGGAAGCCTTCGGAATGAAAAACTGTTTTTT. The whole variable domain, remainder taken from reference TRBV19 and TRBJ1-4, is DGGITQSPKYLFRKEGQNVTLSCEQNLNHDAMYWYRQDPGQGLRLIYYSQIVNDFQKGDIAEGYSVSREKKESFPLTVTSAQKNPTAFYLCASSLRWSGDGSLRNEKLFFGSGTQLSVL.

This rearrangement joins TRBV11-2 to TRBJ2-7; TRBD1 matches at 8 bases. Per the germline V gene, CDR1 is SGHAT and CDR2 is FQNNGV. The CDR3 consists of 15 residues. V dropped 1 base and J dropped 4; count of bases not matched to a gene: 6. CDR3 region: CASSLGTGMAYEQYF. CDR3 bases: TGTGCCAGCAGCTTAGGGACAGGGATGGCTTACGAGCAGTACTTC.

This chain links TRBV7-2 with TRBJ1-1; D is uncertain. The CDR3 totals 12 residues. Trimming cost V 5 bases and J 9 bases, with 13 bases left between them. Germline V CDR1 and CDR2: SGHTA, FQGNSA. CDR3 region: CASSINRVQAFF. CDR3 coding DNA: TGTGCCAGCAGCATTAACCGGGTCCAAGCTTTCTTT.

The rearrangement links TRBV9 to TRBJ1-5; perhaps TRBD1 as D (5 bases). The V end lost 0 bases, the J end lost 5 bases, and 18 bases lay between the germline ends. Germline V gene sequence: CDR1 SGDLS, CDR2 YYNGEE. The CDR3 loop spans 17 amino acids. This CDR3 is CASSVASTWTPYQPQHF. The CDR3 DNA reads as TGTGCCAGCAGCGTAGCGTCGACGTGGACACCTTATCAGCCCCAGCATTTT.

CDR3 region: CASSLIRPSGTEAFF. The CDR3, as DNA: TGCGCCAGCAGCTTGATTCGGCCGTCGGGAACTGAAGCTTTCTTT. The J gene is TRBJ1-1, the V gene TRBV5-1; D unclear. CDR1 and CDR2 (germline): SGHRS, YFSETQ. Trimming cost V 1 base and J 5 bases, with 15 bases left between them. This CDR3 is built from 15 residues.

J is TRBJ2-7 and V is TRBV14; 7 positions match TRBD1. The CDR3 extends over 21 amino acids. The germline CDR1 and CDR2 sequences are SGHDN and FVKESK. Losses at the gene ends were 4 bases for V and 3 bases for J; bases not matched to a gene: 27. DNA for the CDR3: TGTGCCAGCAGCCGAACGGGGTACCCAGGAGGCGGAAGGACAGGAAGCTACGAGCAGTACTTC. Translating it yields CASSRTGYPGGGRTGSYEQYF.

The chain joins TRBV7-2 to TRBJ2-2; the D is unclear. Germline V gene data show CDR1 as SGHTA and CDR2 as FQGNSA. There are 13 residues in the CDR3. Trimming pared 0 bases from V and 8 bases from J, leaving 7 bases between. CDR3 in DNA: TGTGCCAGCAGCTTAGCTCGCAAAGGGGAGCTGTTTTTT. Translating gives CASSLARKGELFF.

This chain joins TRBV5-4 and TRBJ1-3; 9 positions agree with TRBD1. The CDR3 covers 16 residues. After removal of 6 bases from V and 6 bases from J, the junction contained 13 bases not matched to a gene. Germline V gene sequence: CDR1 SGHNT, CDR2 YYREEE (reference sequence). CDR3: CASTFIPRQGENTIYF. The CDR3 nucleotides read TGTGCCAGCACCTTCATCCCCCGACAGGGGGAAAACACCATATATTTT.

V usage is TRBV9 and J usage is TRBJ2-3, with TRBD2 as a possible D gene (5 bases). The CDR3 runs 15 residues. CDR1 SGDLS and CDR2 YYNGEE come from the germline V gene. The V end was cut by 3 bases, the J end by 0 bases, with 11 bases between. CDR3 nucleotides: TGTGCCAGCAGCGCCGGGGTTGCGAGCACAGATACGCAGTATTTT. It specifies CASSAGVASTDTQYF.

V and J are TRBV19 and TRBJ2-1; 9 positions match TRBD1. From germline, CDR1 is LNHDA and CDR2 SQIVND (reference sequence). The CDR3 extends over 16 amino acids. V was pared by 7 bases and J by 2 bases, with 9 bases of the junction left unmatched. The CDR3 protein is CASNYGQGNTYNEQFF. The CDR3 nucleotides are TGTGCCAGTAATTACGGACAGGGGAATACCTACAATGAGCAGTTCTTC.

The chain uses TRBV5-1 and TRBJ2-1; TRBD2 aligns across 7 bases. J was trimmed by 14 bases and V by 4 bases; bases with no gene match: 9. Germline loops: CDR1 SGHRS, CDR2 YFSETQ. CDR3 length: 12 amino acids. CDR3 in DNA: TGCGCCAGCAGCCCATCGTGGGGGGGTGAGTTCTTC. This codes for CASSPSWGGEFF.

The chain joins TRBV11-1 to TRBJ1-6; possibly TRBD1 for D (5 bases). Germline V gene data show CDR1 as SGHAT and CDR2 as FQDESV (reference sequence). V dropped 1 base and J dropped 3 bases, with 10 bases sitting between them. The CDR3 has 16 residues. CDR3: CASSLGQGFYNSPLHF. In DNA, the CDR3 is TGTGCCAGCAGCTTAGGTCAGGGCTTCTATAATTCACCCCTCCACTTT.

The CDR3 sequence: CASSQDSNGYNEQFF. In DNA, the CDR3 is TGCGCCAGCAGCCAAGACTCAAACGGTTACAATGAGCAGTTCTTC. The chain carries TRBV4-1 and TRBJ2-1; no clear D gene. Per germline, CDR1 MGHRA and CDR2 YSYEKL. The CDR3 is 15 amino acids. V shed 0 bases and J shed 4 bases, with 10 bases lying between them.

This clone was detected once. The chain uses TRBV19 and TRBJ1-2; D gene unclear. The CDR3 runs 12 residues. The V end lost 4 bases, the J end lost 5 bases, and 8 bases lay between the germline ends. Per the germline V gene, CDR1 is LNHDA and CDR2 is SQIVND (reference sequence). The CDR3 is CASSNWPYGYTF. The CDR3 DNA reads TGTGCCAGTAGTAACTGGCCATATGGCTACACCTTC.